This paragraph reports one T cell receptor beta chain. Recruitment covered 25 or so US areas and drew participants whose ages spanned roughly 18 to 100 years. Participant-given clinical history determined each cohort assignment. For recovered donors of Cohort 3, there were two negative PCRs, clearance, or symptom resolution. The repertoire was sequenced with immunoSEQ multiplex PCR; TCRdb's copy has only in-frame clones and lacks some. The data show about 160,000 clones, more than 70% seen once. This specimen comes from a study of blood T cell repertoires in COVID-19. From germline, CDR1 is MNHNS and CDR2 SASEGT. The CDR3 is made up of 17 amino acids. V trimming: 2 bases; J trimming: 0 bases; junction bases outside the gene matches: 6.

The clonotype comes from a man between 60 and 75 years old who had recovered from COVID-19. The sample was PBMCs or T cells enriched from blood (not recorded which). The gene calls are TRBV6-1 and TRBJ2-2, with 7 bases that match TRBD1. CDR3 protein: CASSENTGAANTGELFF. CDR3 DNA sequence: TGTGCCAGCAGTGAAAACACAGGGGCTGCGAACACCGGGGAGCTGTTTTTT.